This T cell receptor (beta chain) was sequenced during a study of patients and donors after allogeneic stem cell transplantation. This CDR3 has 17 residues. Germline V lookup: CDR1 SNHLY, CDR2 FYNNEI. V lost 8 bases and J 1 base, leaving 21 bases between the germline ends. TCRdb independently ran MiXCR on the RT-PCR reads; one entry per CDR3 protein. Of around 70,000 distinct CDR3 sequences listed, about 26% are singletons. The rearrangement links TRBV2 to TRBJ2-4; D perhaps matches TRBD2 (7 bases). The sequence was collected from a human donor who was either an allogeneic HSCT recipient or a stem cell or donor lymphocyte infusion donor (not recorded which). It is not recorded whose cells these are; they may come from a transplant donor. Source material: blood, either unsorted or a sorted T cell fraction (not recorded which). CDR3 bases: TGTGCCAGCCGCGGCGGGGGCGCATCCCTGGCCAAAAACATTCAGTACTTC. Residues: CASRGGGASLAKNIQYF.